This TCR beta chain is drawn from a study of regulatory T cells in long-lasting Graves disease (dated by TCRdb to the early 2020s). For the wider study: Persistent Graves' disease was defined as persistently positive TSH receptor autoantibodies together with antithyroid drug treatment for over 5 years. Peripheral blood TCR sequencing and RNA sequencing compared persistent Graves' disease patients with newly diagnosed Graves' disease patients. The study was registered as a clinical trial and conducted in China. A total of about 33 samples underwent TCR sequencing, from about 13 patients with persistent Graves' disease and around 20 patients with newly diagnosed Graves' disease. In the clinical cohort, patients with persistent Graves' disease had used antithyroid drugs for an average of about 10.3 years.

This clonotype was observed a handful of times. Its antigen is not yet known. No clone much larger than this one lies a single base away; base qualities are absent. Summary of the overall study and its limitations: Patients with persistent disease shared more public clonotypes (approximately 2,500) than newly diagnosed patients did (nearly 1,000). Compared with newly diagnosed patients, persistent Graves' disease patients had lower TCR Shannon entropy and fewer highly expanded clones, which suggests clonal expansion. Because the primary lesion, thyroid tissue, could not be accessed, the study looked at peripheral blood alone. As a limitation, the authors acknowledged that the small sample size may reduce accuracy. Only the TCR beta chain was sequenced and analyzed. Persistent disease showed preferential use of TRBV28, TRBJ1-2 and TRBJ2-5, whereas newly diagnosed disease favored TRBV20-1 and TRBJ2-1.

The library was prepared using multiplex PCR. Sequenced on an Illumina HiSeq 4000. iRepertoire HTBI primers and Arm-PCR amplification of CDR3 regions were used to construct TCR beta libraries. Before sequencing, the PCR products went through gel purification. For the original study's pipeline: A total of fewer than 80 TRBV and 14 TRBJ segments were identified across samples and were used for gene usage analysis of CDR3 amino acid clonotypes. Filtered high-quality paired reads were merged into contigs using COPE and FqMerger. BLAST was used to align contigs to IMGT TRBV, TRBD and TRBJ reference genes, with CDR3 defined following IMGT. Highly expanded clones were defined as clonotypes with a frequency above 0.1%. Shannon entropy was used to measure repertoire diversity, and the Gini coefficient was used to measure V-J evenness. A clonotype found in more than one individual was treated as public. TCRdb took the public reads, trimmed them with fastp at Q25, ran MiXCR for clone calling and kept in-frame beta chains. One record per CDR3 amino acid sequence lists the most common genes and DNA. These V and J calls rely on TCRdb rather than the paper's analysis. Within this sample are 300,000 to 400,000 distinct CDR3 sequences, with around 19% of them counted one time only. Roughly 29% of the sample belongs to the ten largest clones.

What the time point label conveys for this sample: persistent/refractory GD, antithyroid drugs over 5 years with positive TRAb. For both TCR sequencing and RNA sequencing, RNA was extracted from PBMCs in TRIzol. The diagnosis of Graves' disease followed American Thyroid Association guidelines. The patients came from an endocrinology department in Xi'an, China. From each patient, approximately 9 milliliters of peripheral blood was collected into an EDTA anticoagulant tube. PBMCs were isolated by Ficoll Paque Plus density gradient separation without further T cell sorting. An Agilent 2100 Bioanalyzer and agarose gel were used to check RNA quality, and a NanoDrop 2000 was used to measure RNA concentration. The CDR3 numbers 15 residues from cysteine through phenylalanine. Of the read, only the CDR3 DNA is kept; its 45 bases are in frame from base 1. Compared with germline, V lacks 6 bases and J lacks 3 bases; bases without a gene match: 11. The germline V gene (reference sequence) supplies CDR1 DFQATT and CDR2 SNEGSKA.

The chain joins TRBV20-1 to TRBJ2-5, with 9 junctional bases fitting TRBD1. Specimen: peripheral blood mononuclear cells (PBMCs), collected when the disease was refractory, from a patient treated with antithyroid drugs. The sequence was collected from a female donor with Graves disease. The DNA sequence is TGCAGTGCAACTCCGGGACAGGGCGGGAAAGAGACCCAGTACTTC. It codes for CSATPGQGGKETQYF.